This TCR beta chain comes out of a study of T cells in Graves' hyperthyroidism and ophthalmopathy. Notes on the study in general: A 13 V-J signature model discriminated ophthalmopathy versus stable hyperthyroidism. Prediction of ophthalmopathy progression came a median 6.5 months pre-onset.

Notes on this clonotype: Its matching antigen is unknown.

V was clipped by 7 bases and J by 0 bases, with 13 bases between them. CDR3 length equals 16 residues. Germline V lookup: CDR1 MDHEN, CDR2 SYDVKM. RNA transcripts were the template for amplifying TCR beta CDR3 regions. A first-round RT-PCR of the TCR CDR3 used the HTBI primer set. TCRdb re-called the multiplex PCR reads through MiXCR, storing one row per CDR3 protein. Altogether some 560,000 distinct CDR3 sequences are present, roughly 14% being singletons, with the ten largest covering 6.5% to 8%. No ophthalmopathy progression within 18 months constituted stable Graves' hyperthyroidism. J is TRBJ2-6 and V is TRBV28; no firm D call. This TCR was recovered from a woman in her 30s with Graves' hyperthyroidism. Sequencing input: blood. Here the CDR3 DNA reads TGTGCCAGCACTTCCCGGGTCCCCTCTGGGGCCAACGTCCTGACTTTC. Protein: CASTSRVPSGANVLTF.